This T cell receptor beta chain emerged from a study of cytomegalovirus exposure and HLA in healthy donors. V shed 0 bases, J shed 10 bases, and the junction held 7 bases outside the gene matches. CDR3 length equals 15 residues. The germline gives CDR1 LGHNA, CDR2 YNFKEQ. Use of 60 Vbeta and 13 Jbeta primers characterized the PCR. Profiling relied on immunoSEQ multiplex PCR, and the TCRdb table lists in-frame clones only, not all of them. The sample contains tens of thousands of clones, 55% to 75% of which appear only once. Sequenced material: PBMCs. This TCR was sampled from a middle-aged woman in good health and CMV-seropositive. This chain links TRBV4-2 with TRBJ2-2; the match to TRBD2 covers 8 bases. The DNA of the CDR3 is TGTGCCAGCAGCCAAGATCGCGGGGGGAATGAGGAGCTGTTTTTT. It is translated as CASSQDRGGNEELFF.